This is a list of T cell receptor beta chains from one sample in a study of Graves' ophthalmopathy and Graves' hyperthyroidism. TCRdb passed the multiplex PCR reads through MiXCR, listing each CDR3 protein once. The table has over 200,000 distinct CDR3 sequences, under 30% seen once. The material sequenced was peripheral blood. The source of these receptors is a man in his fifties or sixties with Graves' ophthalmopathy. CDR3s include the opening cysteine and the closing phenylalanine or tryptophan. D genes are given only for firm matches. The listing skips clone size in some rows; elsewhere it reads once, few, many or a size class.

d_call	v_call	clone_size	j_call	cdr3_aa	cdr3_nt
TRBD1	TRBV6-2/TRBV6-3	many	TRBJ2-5	CASSYVSGQSQETQYF	TGTGCCAGCAGTTACGTTTCGGGACAGAGCCAAGAGACCCAGTACTTC
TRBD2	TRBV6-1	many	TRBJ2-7	CASSDGTSEAYEQYF	TGTGCCAGCAGTGACGGGACTAGCGAGGCCTACGAGCAGTACTTC
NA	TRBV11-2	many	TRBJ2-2	CASSPEGNTGELFF	TGTGCCAGCAGCCCCGAAGGGAACACCGGGGAGCTGTTTTTT
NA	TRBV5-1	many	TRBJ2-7	CASSDSGYEQYF	TGCGCCAGCAGTGATAGCGGCTACGAGCAGTACTTC
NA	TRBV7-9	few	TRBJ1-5	CASSPLSNQPQHF	TGTGCCAGCAGCCCCCTTAGCAATCAGCCCCAGCATTTT
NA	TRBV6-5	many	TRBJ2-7	CASSYDGTPHYEQYF	TGTGCCAGCAGTTACGACGGGACCCCGCACTACGAGCAGTACTTC
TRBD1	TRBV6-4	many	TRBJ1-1	CASRAFYDRGITEAFF	TGTGCCAGCAGGGCATTCTACGACAGGGGTATCACTGAAGCTTTCTTT
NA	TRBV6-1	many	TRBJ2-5	CASSEGVRQTQYF	TGTGCCAGCAGTGAAGGGGTTAGGCAGACCCAGTACTTC
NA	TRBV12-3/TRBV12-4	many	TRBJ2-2	CASSLGGANTGELFF	TGTGCCAGCAGCCTTGGCGGGGCGAACACCGGGGAGCTGTTTTTT
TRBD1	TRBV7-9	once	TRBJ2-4	CASSLVPQTGRRNIQYF	TGTGCCAGCAGCTTAGTCCCCCAGACAGGGCGTCGGAACATTCAGTACTTC
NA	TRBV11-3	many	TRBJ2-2	CASSPGAANTGELFF	TGTGCCAGCAGCCCGGGGGCGGCGAACACCGGGGAGCTGTTTTTT
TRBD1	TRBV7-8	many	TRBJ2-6	CASSVTGRIAGANVLTF	TGTGCCAGCAGCGTGACAGGGCGGATCGCTGGGGCCAACGTCCTGACTTTC
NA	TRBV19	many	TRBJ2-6	CASKGDNSGANVLTF	TGTGCCAGTAAGGGTGACAACTCTGGGGCCAACGTCCTGACTTTC
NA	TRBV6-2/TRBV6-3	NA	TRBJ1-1	CATRSYVGIDTEAFF	TGTGCCACCAGGTCGTATGTGGGAATCGACACTGAAGCTTTCTTT
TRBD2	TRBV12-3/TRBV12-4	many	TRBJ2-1	CASSLGLAGGDEQFF	TGTGCCAGCAGTTTAGGTCTAGCGGGAGGGGATGAGCAGTTCTTC
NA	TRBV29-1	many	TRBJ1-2	CSVGVSPNYGYTF	TGCAGCGTCGGGGTCAGTCCTAACTATGGCTACACCTTC
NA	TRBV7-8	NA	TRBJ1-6	CASSFQQGTSPLHF	TGTGCCAGCAGCTTCCAGCAGGGTACCTCACCCCTCCACTTT
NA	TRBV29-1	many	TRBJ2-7	CSVEGPGEQYF	TGCAGCGTCGAGGGCCCTGGGGAGCAGTACTTC
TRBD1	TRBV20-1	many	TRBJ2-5	CSAGTGGQTQYF	TGCAGTGCCGGGACAGGGGGACAGACCCAGTACTTC
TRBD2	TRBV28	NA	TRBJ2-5	CASRTHPGGAGRFQETQYF	TGTGCCAGCAGGACCCACCCGGGGGGGGCAGGGCGATTCCAAGAGACCCAGTACTTC
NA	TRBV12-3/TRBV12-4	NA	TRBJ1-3	CASSPGDSGNTIYF	TGTGCCAGCAGCCCTGGGGACTCTGGAAACACCATATATTTT
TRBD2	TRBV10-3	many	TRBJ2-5	CAISDVREGTQYF	TGTGCCATCAGTGATGTGAGGGAGGGGACCCAGTACTTC
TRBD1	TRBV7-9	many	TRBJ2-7	CASTGVSNEQYF	TGTGCCAGTACAGGGGTCTCAAACGAGCAGTACTTC
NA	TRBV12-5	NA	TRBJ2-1	CASGGTDSPTGEQFF	TGTGCTAGTGGCGGGACGGACTCTCCTACGGGTGAGCAGTTCTTC
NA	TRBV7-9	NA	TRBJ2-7	CASSPLGSGAYEQYF	TGTGCCAGCAGCCCCCTGGGTAGCGGAGCCTACGAGCAGTACTTC
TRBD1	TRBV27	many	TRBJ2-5	CASSLTRTGGETQYF	TGTGCCAGCAGTTTGACCCGGACAGGGGGAGAGACCCAGTACTTC
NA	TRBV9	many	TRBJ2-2	CASSVGAANTGELFF	TGTGCCAGCAGCGTAGGAGCGGCAAACACCGGGGAGCTGTTTTTT
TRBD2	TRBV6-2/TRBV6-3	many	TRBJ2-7	CASSYRTSGSIRRYEQYF	TGTGCCAGCAGTTACAGGACTAGCGGGAGTATACGTAGGTACGAGCAGTACTTC
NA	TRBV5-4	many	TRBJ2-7	CASSRPGGGGSYEQYF	TGTGCCAGCAGCCGACCCGGGGGTGGGGGCTCCTACGAGCAGTACTTC
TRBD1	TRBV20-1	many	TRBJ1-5	CSAGDRDQPQHF	TGCAGTGCTGGGGACAGGGATCAGCCCCAGCATTTT
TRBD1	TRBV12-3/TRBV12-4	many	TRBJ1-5	CASSTQTGGRQPQHF	TGTGCCAGCAGTACCCAGACAGGGGGCCGCCAGCCCCAGCATTTT
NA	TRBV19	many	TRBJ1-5	CASSYREVGQPQHF	TGTGCCAGTAGCTACAGGGAGGTTGGTCAGCCCCAGCATTTT
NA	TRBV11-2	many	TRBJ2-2	CASSLSRGTGGELFF	TGTGCCAGCAGCTTGTCCAGGGGTACGGGCGGGGAGCTGTTTTTT
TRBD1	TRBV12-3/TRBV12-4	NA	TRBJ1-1	CASRPSRDRGNTEAFF	TGTGCCAGCAGACCCTCCCGGGACAGGGGCAACACTGAAGCTTTCTTT
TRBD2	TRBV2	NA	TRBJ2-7	CASSRLAGDIGQYF	TGTGCCAGCAGCAGGCTAGCGGGAGACATCGGGCAGTACTTC
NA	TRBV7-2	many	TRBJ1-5	CASSPGRQPQHF	TGTGCCAGCAGCCCTGGACGTCAGCCCCAGCATTTT
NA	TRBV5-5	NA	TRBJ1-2	CASSPWGADYGYTF	TGTGCCAGCAGCCCATGGGGGGCCGACTATGGCTACACCTTC
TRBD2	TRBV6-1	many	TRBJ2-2	CASTPGGPPGELFF	TGTGCCAGCACACCGGGAGGGCCGCCCGGGGAGCTGTTTTTT
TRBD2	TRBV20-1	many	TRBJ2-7	CSATTGRAPYEQYF	TGCAGTGCTACAACCGGGAGGGCCCCCTACGAGCAGTACTTC
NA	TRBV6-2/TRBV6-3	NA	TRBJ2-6	CASSSGNAGANVLTF	TGTGCCAGCAGTTCAGGGAACGCTGGGGCCAACGTCCTGACTTTC
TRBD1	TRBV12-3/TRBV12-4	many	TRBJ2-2	CASRPGTGVTGELFF	TGTGCCAGCAGACCCGGGACAGGGGTGACCGGGGAGCTGTTTTTT
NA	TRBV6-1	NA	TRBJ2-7	CASSETGGQYF	TGTGCCAGCAGTGAGACAGGAGGGCAGTACTTC
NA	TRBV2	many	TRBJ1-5	CASSVQGNQPQHF	TGTGCCAGCAGTGTACAGGGAAATCAGCCCCAGCATTTT
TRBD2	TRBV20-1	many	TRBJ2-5	CSARGASGSFAYVETQYF	TGCAGTGCTAGAGGGGCTAGCGGGAGTTTTGCCTACGTAGAGACCCAGTACTTC
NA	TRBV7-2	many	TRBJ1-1	CASSSRRTEAFF	TGTGCCAGCAGCTCTCGTAGGACTGAAGCTTTCTTT